Sequencing of this T cell receptor (beta chain) was carried out in a study of a mutant IDH1 vaccine in newly diagnosed glioma. Overall study: Averaging around 40 years of age, treated patients were about 60% male and around 38% female. Radiotherapy, temozolomide, or both had been given previously, and both were given to most. Findings and caveats of the study: Among all patients, vaccine-induced immune responses occurred in roughly 93%.

As to time point: baseline, week 1 (first vaccination visit). Treatment of the sample: pre-vaccination baseline after standard-of-care therapy. Patients carried new grade 3 or 4 IDH1-mutant astrocytomas lacking nuclear ATRX. This clone was counted between two and nine times. Antigen specificity is unknown. At one of its ends the junction is not consistent with the germline gene, which may arise from a read error. The germline V gene encodes CDR1 SEHNR and CDR2 FQNEAQ (reference sequence). The CDR3 consists of 11 residues. The table came from immunoSEQ multiplex PCR; TCRdb's copy has only in-frame clones and leaves some out. The table lists over 80,000 clones, about 90% of them singletons.

The sequencing used PBMCs, collected from a glioma patient treated with radiotherapy, temozolomide or both. The V gene is TRBV7-9, the J gene TRBJ1-2, with a possible D match to TRBD1 (5 bases). This sequence originates from a woman between 50 and 59 years old with glioma. The CDR3 spells CASSEGRGVYF. For the CDR3, the DNA is TGTGCCAGCAGCGAGGGGAGGGGAGTTTACTTC.